The 25 T cell receptor beta chains in this list originate from one sample, sequenced in a study of T-cell memory formation after mild COVID-19. From the 5' RACE reads, TCRdb called clonotypes with MiXCR, one entry per CDR3 protein. The sample has fewer than 300,000 distinct CDR3 sequences; roughly 18% are singletons. Sequenced: PBMCs or a T cell subset sorted from them (not recorded which). The origin of the receptors is a young man who had mild COVID-19 (a few samples of this study predate the infection). Cell type and time point are not known.

This clonotype appeared a few times. The rearrangement uses TRBV6-5 and TRBJ2-2; D gene uncertain. Germline-derived CDR1 and CDR2 are MNHEY and SVGAGI. The CDR3 runs 14 residues. V dropped 2 bases and J dropped 3 bases, with 7 bases sitting between them. The chain's CDR3 is CASSYGSYTGELFF. CDR3 DNA sequence: TGTGCCAGCAGTTACGGTTCCTACACCGGGGAGCTGTTTTTT.

The CDR3 DNA is TGTGCCAGCAGTTTTCGGGGGGCAGGCAATCAGCCCCAGCATTTT. As protein: CASSFRGAGNQPQHF. This chain uses TRBV12-3 or TRBV12-4 with TRBJ1-5; a possible D gene is TRBD1 (6 bases). The CDR3 runs 15 residues. The V end was cut by 3 bases, the J end by 2 bases, with 11 bases between.

This clonotype was seen only a few times. The CDR3 DNA reads as TGCAGTGCTAGAGGACAGGGGTATCAGCCCCAGCATTTT. Protein: CSARGQGYQPQHF. The chain recombines TRBV20-1 with TRBJ1-5, with 8 bases that match TRBD1. This CDR3 spans 13 amino acids. With 1 base clipped from V and 5 bases from J, the junction kept 1 base outside the gene matches. The germline CDR1 and CDR2 sequences are DFQATT and SNEGSKA (reference sequence).

This clonotype came up a few times. This chain uses TRBV7-2 with TRBJ2-3; maybe TRBD2 (6 bases). The CDR3 runs 18 residues. From germline, CDR1 is SGHTA and CDR2 FQGNSA. V lost 1 base, J lost 0 bases, and 17 bases lay in between. The CDR3 spells CASSLVASRGPSTDTQYF. Written as DNA, the CDR3 is TGTGCCAGCAGCTTAGTCGCCTCGCGGGGCCCAAGCACAGATACGCAGTATTTT. Looking up the rest from reference TRBV7-2 and TRBJ2-3 gives the full variable domain: GAGVSQSPSNKVTEKGKDVELRCDPISGHTALYWYRQSLGQGLEFLIYFQGNSAPDKSGLPSDRFSAERTGGSVSTLTIQRTQQEDSAVYLCASSLVASRGPSTDTQYFGPGTRLTVL.

The chain joins TRBV5-1 to TRBJ1-2; 12 positions match TRBD1. Per the germline V gene, CDR1 is SGHRS and CDR2 is YFSETQ. CDR3 length: 16 residues. Losses at the gene ends were 3 bases for V and 7 bases for J; bases not matched to a gene: 10. CDR3 amino acids: CASSSTTGQGAGGYTF. In nucleotides, the CDR3 is TGCGCCAGCAGCTCTACAACGGGACAGGGGGCGGGTGGCTACACCTTC. The full variable domain, its missing parts supplied by reference TRBV5-1 and TRBJ1-2, is KAGVTQTPRYLIKTRGQQVTLSCSPISGHRSVSWYQQTPGQGLQFLFEYFSETQRNKGNFPGRFSGRQFSNSRSEMNVSTLELGDSALYLCASSSTTGQGAGGYTFGSGTRLTVV.

This clonotype has more than one count but fewer than ten. This sequence joins TRBV4-1 and TRBJ2-1; no reliable D call. This CDR3 is built from 14 residues. The V end was cut by 1 base, the J end by 6 bases, with 10 bases between. Germline values: CDR1 MGHRA, CDR2 YSYEKL. CDR3 amino acids: CASSQVGRFNEQFF. CDR3 nucleotides: TGCGCCAGCAGCCAAGTGGGTCGGTTCAATGAGCAGTTCTTC.

This chain uses TRBV3-2 with TRBJ2-7. TRBV3-2 is given as a pseudogene. The CDR3 sequence is 12 residues long. The CDR3 nucleotides are TGTGCCAGCCATTTCACGCAATTCGAGCAGTACTTC. As protein: CASHFTQFEQYF.

The chain joins TRBV3-1 to TRBJ2-2, with 9 bases fitting TRBD1. J lost 6 bases, V lost 1 base, and 3 bases had no gene match. Per the germline V gene, CDR1 is LGHDT and CDR2 is YNNKEL (reference sequence). CDR3 size: 15 residues. The CDR3 protein is CASSQGDRVPGELFF. DNA for the CDR3: TGTGCCAGCAGCCAAGGGGACAGGGTCCCCGGGGAGCTGTTTTTT.

This clonotype occurred a few times. J is TRBJ2-5 and V is TRBV20-1; the match to TRBD1 covers 11 bases. The germline CDR1 and CDR2 sequences are DFQATT and SNEGSKA (reference sequence). The CDR3 runs 15 residues. V shed 2 bases, J shed 5 bases, and the junction held 7 bases outside the gene matches. The CDR3 coding sequence is TGCAGTGCTAGACCGGACAGGGGGCCTTGGGAGACCCAGTACTTC. This encodes CSARPDRGPWETQYF.

This clonotype was observed many times. The chain joins TRBV7-6 to TRBJ2-2, with 8 positions matching TRBD2. V trimming: 1 base; J trimming: 4 bases; junction bases outside the gene matches: 2. Looked up from germline, CDR1 is SGHVS and CDR2 is FNYEAQ. The CDR3 has 15 residues. The CDR3 spells CASSLVRGATGELFF. The CDR3 region has the DNA TGTGCCAGCAGCTTAGTGCGGGGGGCCACCGGGGAGCTGTTTTTT.

The genes are TRBV5-1 and TRBJ2-1; D unclear. The CDR3 extends over 14 amino acids. Germline CDR1 SGHRS, CDR2 YFSETQ. The V and J ends lost 4 bases and 7 bases respectively, with 15 bases between them. CDR3 protein: CASSAGALVNEQFF. As DNA, the CDR3 is TGCGCCAGCAGCGCCGGAGCCCTAGTGAATGAGCAGTTCTTC.

The chain recombines TRBV20-1 with TRBJ2-1; TRBD2 is a possible D gene (5 bases). Germline loops: CDR1 DFQATT, CDR2 SNEGSKA (reference sequence). CDR3 length: 14 residues. Trimming cost V 1 base and J 5 bases, with 12 bases left between them. The CDR3 spells CSARVSDSNNEQFF. The CDR3 nucleotides read TGCAGTGCTAGAGTCTCGGACTCTAACAATGAGCAGTTCTTC.

The chain joins TRBV7-3 to TRBJ1-1, with TRBD1 matching 8 bases. CDR3 size: 16 residues. Trimming cost V 5 bases and J 2 bases; bases outside gene matches: 10. CDR1 is SGHTA and CDR2 is FQGTGA in the germline V gene. CDR3 sequence (DNA): TGTGCCAGCAGCGTGGACAGGGCGAAGTTCAACACTGAAGCTTTCTTT. It yields the protein CASSVDRAKFNTEAFF.

The CDR3 DNA follows: TGTGCCAGCAGTTTAAATATCGGGGGGGCGAGGGAGACCCAGTACTTC. This encodes CASSLNIGGARETQYF. The chain combines TRBV12-3 or TRBV12-4 with TRBJ2-5, with 8 bases that match TRBD2. V trimming: 2 bases; J trimming: 5 bases; junction bases outside the gene matches: 10. This CDR3 contains 16 residues.

This clonotype has just a few counts. The CDR3 nucleotides read TGTGCCAGCAGCTCCCGTGGGGGCCCTCTCTATGGCTACACCTTC. This translates into CASSSRGGPLYGYTF. V gene TRBV7-9 combines with J gene TRBJ1-2, with a weak D call TRBD1 (6 bases). The germline CDR1 and CDR2 sequences are SEHNR and FQNEAQ (reference sequence). V lost 4 bases, J lost 4 bases, and 16 bases lay in between. The CDR3 runs to 15 residues.

V usage is TRBV3-1 and J usage is TRBJ1-1; TRBD1 aligns across 7 bases. V lost 5 bases, J lost 9 bases, and 6 bases stayed unmatched. This CDR3 contains 12 residues. Germline V gene lookup returns CDR1 LGHDT and CDR2 YNNKEL (reference sequence). The CDR3 DNA reads as TGTGCCAGCAGCGCACCGGGACAGAAAGCTTTCTTT. It yields the protein CASSAPGQKAFF. The whole variable domain, filled in from reference TRBV3-1 and TRBJ1-1, reads DTAVSQTPKYLVTQMGNDKSIKCEQNLGHDTMYWYKQDSKKFLKIMFSYNNKELIINETVPNRFSPKSPDKAHLNLHINSLELGDSAVYFCASSAPGQKAFFGQGTRLTVV.

This chain uses TRBV11-2 with TRBJ2-5; a weak D match, TRBD2 (5 bases). The germline gives CDR1 SGHAT, CDR2 FQNNGV. CDR3 length equals 14 residues. V was cut by 8 bases and J by 5 bases, with 18 bases left in between. CDR3 residues: CASGGLKVGETQYF. CDR3 nucleotide sequence: TGTGCCAGCGGAGGACTCAAGGTGGGGGAGACCCAGTACTTC.

This clonotype has only a few counts. The V gene is TRBV2, the J gene TRBJ1-1; 7 bases map to TRBD1. Trimming cost V 11 bases and J 7 bases; bases outside gene matches: 13. CDR1 is SNHLY and CDR2 is FYNNEI in the germline V gene. The CDR3 covers 13 residues. Here the CDR3 DNA reads TGTGCCGGAGCGACAGGGATAAACCTTGAAGCTTTCTTT. As protein: CAGATGINLEAFF.

This clonotype was recorded many times. V is TRBV28 and J is TRBJ2-1; D not certain. From germline, CDR1 is MDHEN and CDR2 SYDVKM. V shed 6 bases and J shed 8 bases, with 8 bases lying between them. This CDR3 comprises 11 residues. The CDR3 here is CASRNSDEQFF. The CDR3 nucleotides read TGTGCCAGCAGGAACTCCGATGAGCAGTTCTTC.

V and J are TRBV5-1 and TRBJ2-2; D may be TRBD2 (5 bases). The V and J ends lost 6 bases and 0 bases respectively, with 12 bases between them. Germline V gene sequence: CDR1 SGHRS, CDR2 YFSETQ. CDR3 length: 15 residues. The CDR3: CASKMSTTNTGELFF. The DNA of the CDR3 is TGCGCCAGCAAAATGTCGACTACGAACACCGGGGAGCTGTTTTTT.

A few counts support this clonotype. The chain carries TRBV12-3 or TRBV12-4 and TRBJ1-6, with a tentative D call TRBD1 (6 bases). This CDR3 spans 13 amino acids. The V end lost 1 base, the J end lost 10 bases, and 8 bases lay between the germline ends. DNA of the CDR3: TGTGCCAGCAGTTTAGTGGGGGGCTCACCCCTCCACTTT. Protein product: CASSLVGGSPLHF.

This chain uses TRBV5-1 with TRBJ2-6; 8 bases align to TRBD1. Losses at the gene ends were 7 bases for V and 2 bases for J; bases not matched to a gene: 8. Germline CDR1 reads SGHRS; CDR2 reads YFSETQ. This CDR3 is 16 amino acids long. In nucleotides, the CDR3 is TGCGCCAGCGCAGGACAGGGCGACACTGGGGCCAACGTCCTGACTTTC. Translating it yields CASAGQGDTGANVLTF.

The chain has TRBV7-2 and TRBJ1-1, with 10 nucleotides matching TRBD1. Germline V gene sequence: CDR1 SGHTA, CDR2 FQGNSA. CDR3 length: 15 residues. J was trimmed by 4 bases and V by 5 bases; bases with no gene match: 7. The CDR3 DNA reads TGTGCCAGCAGCCCGGGACAGGGGAAGATCACTGAAGCTTTCTTT. This sequence encodes CASSPGQGKITEAFF.

This clonotype has a handful of counts. The chain carries TRBV11-2 and TRBJ2-5; no firm D call. The CDR3 runs to 15 residues. Trimming stripped 2 bases from V and 1 base from J, with 11 bases between. Germline V gene lookup returns CDR1 SGHAT and CDR2 FQNNGV. The CDR3 reads CASSLNGRTQETQYF. For the CDR3, the DNA is TGTGCCAGCAGCTTAAATGGACGGACCCAAGAGACCCAGTACTTC.

Only a few counts were recorded for this clonotype. The gene calls are TRBV25-1 and TRBJ1-2, with D hard to call. With 5 bases removed from V and 3 bases from J, the gap between germline ends came to 10 bases. Germline V gives CDR1 MGHDK, CDR2 SYGVNS. The CDR3 contains 13 residues. The CDR3, as DNA: TGTGCCAGCAGTTTTGAGTTCCACTATGGCTACACCTTC. This sequence encodes CASSFEFHYGYTF.